One and the same sample provided the 28 T cell receptor beta chains below, sequenced in a study of blood T cell repertoires in COVID-19. The data were produced by immunoSEQ multiplex PCR, yet TCRdb's version contains in-frame clones alone and is incomplete. The sample yields about 210,000 clones, 70% to 90% seen once. Sequences were obtained from peripheral blood. These receptors were taken from a woman between 50 and 59 years old with active or convalescent COVID-19.

This rearrangement joins TRBV6-5 to TRBJ1-2, with TRBD1 as a possible D gene (6 bases). CDR1 is MNHEY and CDR2 is SVGAGI in the germline V gene. The CDR3 spans 13 residues. Trimming stripped 6 bases from V and 3 bases from J, with 11 bases between. CDR3 coding DNA: TGTGCCAGCAGACGACAGGTAGACTATGGCTACACCTTC. It specifies CASRRQVDYGYTF.

J is TRBJ2-6 and V is TRBV7-6; 10 positions agree with TRBD1. J lost 2 bases, V lost 5 bases, and 6 bases had no gene match. The CDR3 is 17 residues long. Germline CDR1 and CDR2: SGHVS and FNYEAQ. Here the CDR3 reads CASSARTGGTGANVLTF. CDR3 DNA: TGTGCCAGCAGCGCCCGGACAGGGGGGACTGGGGCCAACGTCCTGACTTTC.

The gene calls are TRBV5-1 and TRBJ2-7; TRBD2 agrees at 9 bases. The CDR3 has 15 residues. Germline values: CDR1 SGHRS, CDR2 YFSETQ. V trimming: 4 bases; J trimming: 2 bases; junction bases outside the gene matches: 7. The CDR3 region is CASSIIAGATYEQYF. The CDR3 bases are TGCGCCAGCAGCATAATAGCGGGAGCGACCTACGAGCAGTACTTC. Full variable domain (remainder filled in from reference TRBV5-1 and TRBJ2-7): KAGVTQTPRYLIKTRGQQVTLSCSPISGHRSVSWYQQTPGQGLQFLFEYFSETQRNKGNFPGRFSGRQFSNSRSEMNVSTLELGDSALYLCASSIIAGATYEQYFGPGTRLTVT.

This clone has just a few counts. The chain combines TRBV28 with TRBJ1-2; 12 bases align to TRBD1. The CDR3 is 14 residues long. After removal of 5 bases from V and 8 bases from J, the junction contained 6 bases not matched to a gene. CDR1 is MDHEN, CDR2 SYDVKM, per germline. CDR3 amino acids: CASSPGQGARGYTF. The CDR3 coding sequence is TGTGCCAGCAGTCCGGGACAGGGGGCTCGCGGCTACACCTTC.

The chain joins TRBV2 to TRBJ1-1; D is uncertain. CDR3 length: 14 amino acids. Germline lookup yields CDR1 SNHLY and CDR2 FYNNEI. The germline V and J ends were trimmed by 8 bases and 0 bases, with 13 bases remaining between them. The CDR3 region is CASGGGVMNTEAFF. CDR3 coding DNA: TGTGCCAGCGGAGGCGGAGTTATGAACACTGAAGCTTTCTTT.

V usage is TRBV6-5 and J usage is TRBJ2-7, with TRBD1 matching 7 bases. Germline V CDR1 and CDR2: MNHEY, SVGAGI. V dropped 7 bases and J dropped 4; count of bases not matched to a gene: 7. The CDR3 sequence is 13 residues long. The CDR3 loop is CASKMTGTYEQYF. Here the CDR3 DNA reads TGTGCCAGCAAGATGACAGGGACGTACGAGCAGTACTTC.

This clone was seen only once. The chain links TRBV19 to TRBJ1-2, with 9 bases lining up with TRBD1. V lost 7 bases to trimming and J lost 5 bases; unmatched junction nucleotides: 8. Germline CDR1 LNHDA, CDR2 SQIVND (reference sequence). This CDR3 is built from 14 residues. CDR3 in amino acids: CASKSGTGSYGYTF. The CDR3 region has the DNA TGTGCCAGTAAATCCGGGACAGGGTCATATGGCTACACCTTC.

J is TRBJ2-5 and V is TRBV7-9, with 8 positions matching TRBD2. The CDR3 runs 17 residues. CDR1 is SEHNR and CDR2 is FQNEAQ in the germline V gene (reference sequence). The V and J ends lost 4 bases and 1 base, in that order; junction bases with no gene match: 11. CDR3 bases: TGTGCCAGCAGCTCCTTGAGGAGTAGCGGGACCCAAGAGACCCAGTACTTC. This translates into CASSSLRSSGTQETQYF.

The rearrangement links TRBV28 to TRBJ1-5, with 8 nucleotides matching TRBD1. The germline V gene encodes CDR1 MDHEN and CDR2 SYDVKM. V was clipped by 6 bases and J by 6 bases; unmatched bases: 7. The CDR3 runs to 14 residues. The CDR3 sequence is CASRSGTGVQPQHF. CDR3 DNA: TGTGCCAGCAGGTCCGGGACAGGCGTTCAGCCCCAGCATTTT. Supplemented by reference TRBV28 and TRBJ1-5, the full variable domain reads DVKVTQSSRYLVKRTGEKVFLECVQDMDHENMFWYRQDPGLGLRLIYFSYDVKMKEKGDIPEGYSVSREKKERFSLILESASTNQTSMYLCASRSGTGVQPQHFGDGTRLSIL.

V is TRBV19 and J is TRBJ1-2; possible D gene TRBD1, 6 bases. The CDR3 has 17 residues. V was cut by 7 bases and J by 4 bases, with 25 bases left in between. The germline V gene encodes CDR1 LNHDA and CDR2 SQIVND (reference sequence). CDR3 bases: TGTGCCAGTATCCCCGCCGAAAAGGGACACTCCCGCTATGGCTACACCTTC. This translates into CASIPAEKGHSRYGYTF.

J is TRBJ1-1 and V is TRBV28; D is perhaps TRBD1 (6 bases). This CDR3 contains 12 residues. Germline loops: CDR1 MDHEN, CDR2 SYDVKM. The V and J ends lost 2 bases and 10 bases respectively, with 11 bases between them. In nucleotides, the CDR3 is TGTGCCAGCAGTTTAGGGGGGGCGCCAGCTTTCTTT. This translates into CASSLGGAPAFF. Based on the CDR3 plus reference TRBV28 and TRBJ1-1, the full variable domain is DVKVTQSSRYLVKRTGEKVFLECVQDMDHENMFWYRQDPGLGLRLIYFSYDVKMKEKGDIPEGYSVSREKKERFSLILESASTNQTSMYLCASSLGGAPAFFGQGTRLTVV.

This chain connects TRBV3-1 (or the pseudogene TRBV3-2) to TRBJ2-3, with D possibly matching TRBD2 (6 bases). Germline-derived CDR1 and CDR2 are LGHDT and YNNKEL (reference sequence). Trimming shortened V by 8 bases and J by 3 bases, and 15 bases separated the two germline ends. The CDR3 covers 14 residues. The CDR3 sequence is CASARRDPTDTQYF. In DNA form, the CDR3 reads TGTGCCAGCGCCAGGCGGGACCCGACAGATACGCAGTATTTT.

This chain links TRBV27 with TRBJ1-2; 9 bases are shared with TRBD1. Unmatched junction bases numbered 7, after V lost 5 bases and J lost 6 bases. CDR1 MNHEY and CDR2 SMNVEV come from the germline V gene (reference sequence). The CDR3 has 14 residues. This CDR3 reads CASSPWTGENGYTF. The CDR3 DNA is TGTGCCAGCAGTCCCTGGACAGGGGAAAATGGCTACACCTTC.

The CDR3 is CASSLRIAEAFF. The CDR3 DNA sequence: TGTGCCAGCAGTTTGAGAATCGCTGAAGCTTTCTTT. The chain employs TRBV28 and TRBJ1-1; unclear D gene. With 3 bases removed from V and 6 bases from J, the gap between germline ends came to 8 bases. Germline-derived CDR1 and CDR2 are MDHEN and SYDVKM. The CDR3 is 12 residues long.

The rearrangement joins TRBV15 to TRBJ1-4; 12 positions agree with TRBD1. Trimming removed 0 bases from V and 2 bases from J; junction bases left unmatched: 7. The germline V gene encodes CDR1 LNHNV and CDR2 YYDKDF (reference sequence). The CDR3 contains 19 residues. CDR3: CATSRDYGDRGPTNEKLFF. Written as DNA, the CDR3 is TGTGCCACCAGCAGAGATTACGGGGACAGGGGGCCGACTAATGAAAAACTGTTTTTT.

V usage is TRBV2 and J usage is TRBJ1-5; no reliable D call. This CDR3 has 11 residues. The V gene lost 5 bases and the J gene lost 11 bases, with 10 bases spanning the gap. Germline V gives CDR1 SNHLY, CDR2 FYNNEI. CDR3 nucleotides: TGTGCCAGCAGTTACCACTCGGCCCAGCATTTT. Residues: CASSYHSAQHF.

The chain links TRBV5-8 to TRBJ1-2; tentatively, D is TRBD1 (5 bases). There are 12 residues in the CDR3. V was pared by 5 bases and J by 3 bases, with 8 bases between. Germline V gives CDR1 SGHTS, CDR2 YDEGEE. The CDR3 reads CASSRDYYGYTF. For the CDR3, the DNA is TGTGCCAGCAGTCGGGACTACTATGGCTACACCTTC.

The chain joins TRBV2 to TRBJ2-3; 10 nucleotides align to TRBD2. Germline lookup yields CDR1 SNHLY and CDR2 FYNNEI. The CDR3 sequence is 14 residues long. The V segment lost 8 bases and the J segment 6 bases; nucleotides outside the gene matches: 8. The CDR3 nucleotides are TGTGCCAGCCGGGCAACTAGCGGGATGGATACGCAGTATTTT. Protein sequence: CASRATSGMDTQYF.

CDR3: CASSPQGDTSNQPQHF. CDR3 in DNA: TGTGCCAGCAGCCCTCAGGGTGATACTAGCAATCAGCCCCAGCATTTT. This chain connects TRBV5-5 to TRBJ1-5; D may be TRBD1 (5 bases). The V gene lost 4 bases and the J gene lost 0 bases, with 14 bases spanning the gap. Germline CDR1 SGHKS, CDR2 YYEKEE (reference sequence). The CDR3 extends over 16 amino acids.

There are many counts of this clone. The chain links TRBV5-1 to TRBJ1-2, with 7 nucleotides matching TRBD1. The CDR3 extends over 14 amino acids. Germline V lookup: CDR1 SGHRS, CDR2 YFSETQ. J was trimmed by 3 bases and V by 1 base; bases with no gene match: 3. CDR3 DNA: TGCGCCAGCAGCTTGACAGGGGAAGACTATGGCTACACCTTC. This codes for CASSLTGEDYGYTF.

CDR3 DNA sequence: TGCAGCGTTCTTGGACAGGCCGAGACCCAGTACTTC. This encodes CSVLGQAETQYF. The V and J genes are TRBV29-1 and TRBJ2-5, with TRBD1 matching 7 bases. Germline trimming cut 5 bases from V and 5 bases from J; bases unmatched to any gene: 5. The length of the CDR3 is 12 residues. Germline CDR1 reads SQVTM; CDR2 reads ANQGSEA.

The chain carries TRBV4-1 and TRBJ2-1; TRBD2 agrees at 11 bases. CDR3 size: 15 residues. The V gene end was trimmed by 1 base and the J gene end by 4 bases; junction bases not matched to a gene: 0. CDR1 and CDR2 from the germline V gene are MGHRA and YSYEKL. The CDR3 coding sequence is TGCGCCAGCAGCCAAGGGACTAGCGGGTACAATGAGCAGTTCTTC. Its protein is CASSQGTSGYNEQFF.

The V call is TRBV21-1, the J call TRBJ2-5; the D call TRBD2 from the table was never checked on the DNA. TRBV21-1 is a recognized pseudogene. This CDR3 region has 19 residues. The CDR3 nucleotides are TGTGCCAGCAGCAAAGCCTGGACTAGCGGGCCCCAGGGGGAAGAGACCCAGTACTTC. It translates to CASSKAWTSGPQGEETQYF.

The chain links TRBV19 to TRBJ2-7; 10 positions agree with TRBD2. From germline, CDR1 is LNHDA and CDR2 SQIVND (reference sequence). The CDR3 consists of 15 residues. J lost 1 base, V lost 6 bases, and 6 bases had no gene match. CDR3 in amino acids: CASSTSGISSYEQYF. The CDR3 nucleotides are TGTGCCAGTAGCACTAGCGGGATTTCTTCCTACGAGCAGTACTTC.

The V call is TRBV30, the J call TRBJ2-7, with 10 positions matching TRBD1. Germline V gene lookup returns CDR1 GTSNPN and CDR2 SVGIG (reference sequence). Trimming removed 2 bases from V and 2 bases from J; junction bases left unmatched: 6. This CDR3 region has 15 residues. CDR3 sequence (DNA): TGTGCCTGGAGTATTCCGGGACAGGGGACCTACGAGCAGTACTTC. Its protein product is CAWSIPGQGTYEQYF.

The chain couples TRBV28 to TRBJ2-7, with TRBD1 matching 7 bases. The germline V gene encodes CDR1 MDHEN and CDR2 SYDVKM. The CDR3 sequence is 17 residues long. The ends lost 6 bases at V and 0 bases at J; junction bases unmatched: 14. CDR3 amino acids: CASRNRDRIRSSYEQYF. The CDR3 nucleotides are TGTGCCAGCAGAAACCGGGACAGAATAAGGTCCTCCTACGAGCAGTACTTC.

The genes are TRBV12-2 and TRBJ1-3; the DNA was not used to check the table's D call, TRBD1. TRBV12-2 corresponds to a pseudogene. The CDR3 runs 15 residues. The chain's CDR3 is CASRFNRGRGNTIYF. The CDR3 bases are TGTGCAAGTCGCTTTAACAGGGGTCGTGGAAACACCATATATTTT.

The chain carries TRBV24-1 and TRBJ2-6, with D tentatively TRBD2 (6 bases). V was cut by 10 bases and J by 2 bases, with 14 bases left in between. Germline CDR1 and CDR2: KGHDR and SFDVKD. CDR3 length: 15 amino acids. As DNA, the CDR3 is TGTGCCACAGGGGAGGAGACGACTGGGGCCAACGTCCTGACTTTC. Translated: CATGEETTGANVLTF.